This T cell receptor beta chain was recovered during a study of shared clonotypes between healthy human individuals. Points from the study as a whole: The represented genetic and exposure-history diversity was limited by the small number of donors.

Cells designated naive CD8 were CD45RO-negative and were positively selected for CCR7, with terminally differentiated effector memory CD45RA+ cells excluded. Assay: immunoSEQ multiplex PCR; the TCRdb copy retains only in-frame clones and omits some. The sample lists approximately 2,000,000 clones; around 93% were seen once. Germline V CDR1 and CDR2: MNHEY, SMNVEV (reference sequence). The ends lost 0 bases at V and 9 bases at J; junction bases unmatched: 10. CDR3 length: 17 residues. Regarding this clone: As yet, its antigen is unknown.

The V gene is TRBV27, the J gene TRBJ2-1; 11 bases line up with TRBD2. Sequencing was done on a sample of naive CD8+ T cells from PBMCs. The clonotype was recovered from a man aged 18 to 29 in good health. Some clones in this sample may be carry-over from other donors' samples. The CDR3 region has the DNA TGTGCCAGCAGTTTATCGATAATAGCGGGAGGGCCGACTGAGCAGTTCTTC. Its translation: CASSLSIIAGGPTEQFF.